This TCR beta chain was sequenced during a study of response to subunit inactivated influenza vaccine. CDR1 and CDR2 (germline): SGHTA, FQGTGA. After removal of 2 bases from V and 4 bases from J, the junction contained 4 bases not matched to a gene. The CDR3 extends over 15 amino acids. TCRdb itself ran the RT-PCR reads through MiXCR, one entry per CDR3 protein. The sample consists of about 480,000 distinct CDR3 sequences, approximately 11% of them appearing once. The chain has TRBV7-3 and TRBJ2-5, with TRBD1 identical over 10 bases. Specimen: PBMCs from blood, collected about 40 days after vaccination. The TCR originated in a man aged 45-65 years who received an inactivated influenza vaccine. CDR3 sequence: CASSLSGDRGETQYF. The CDR3, as DNA: TGTGCCAGCAGCTTATCCGGGGACAGGGGAGAGACCCAGTACTTC.